These T cell receptor beta chains were read from a single sample in a study of T cells in Graves' hyperthyroidism and ophthalmopathy. TCRdb reprocessed the multiplex PCR reads via MiXCR and lists one record per CDR3 protein. There are under 700,000 distinct CDR3 sequences in the sample; roughly a sixth occur only once, and around 18% lies in the top ten. Sequencing input: blood. These receptors were obtained from a woman aged 18-29 years with Graves' hyperthyroidism. Both conserved end residues are part of each CDR3. A D gene is named only where the DNA matches it firmly. Expanded clones get a size class; other rows say once, few or many, or leave the size out.

j_call v_call d_call clone_size cdr3_nt cdr3_aa
TRBJ2-7 TRBV7-2 . few TGTGCCAGCAGCTTAGGGGGAGCGGGACAGGTCTCCTACGAGCAGTACTTC CASSLGGAGQVSYEQYF
TRBJ2-7 TRBV25-1 . . TGTGCCAGCAGTGCTAGCGCAAACTACGAGCAGTACTTC CASSASANYEQYF
TRBJ2-7 TRBV20-1 . many TGCAGTGCTAGTTTGTTAGTGGGCGAGCAGTACTTC CSASLLVGEQYF
TRBJ2-2 TRBV2 . many TGTGCCAGCAGTGAGGGACAATACACCGGGGAGCTGTTTTTT CASSEGQYTGELFF
TRBJ1-1 TRBV3-1 TRBD1 many TGTGCCAGCAGCCAAGCGGCAGGGGGGAACACTGAAGCTTTCTTT CASSQAAGGNTEAFF
TRBJ2-1 TRBV7-7 TRBD2 many TGTGCCAGCAGCTCCGGGACTAGACCGTCCGGTGAGCAGTTCTTC CASSSGTRPSGEQFF
TRBJ1-4 TRBV27 . . TGTGCCAGCAGCCCTGGGGGAGGGGGGAGCGAAAAACTGTTTTTT CASSPGGGGSEKLFF
TRBJ2-1 TRBV28 TRBD1 many TGTGCCAGCAGTTTCCCACCTCACGGGACAGGGGCCACCTACAATGAGCAGTTCTTC CASSFPPHGTGATYNEQFF
TRBJ1-3 TRBV5-1 . few TGCGCCAGCAGCTTGATAGGGTACTCTGGAAACACCATATATTTT CASSLIGYSGNTIYF
TRBJ2-7 TRBV4-2 . . TGTGCCAGCAGCCTCTTCTCGAACTCCTACGAGCAGTACTTC CASSLFSNSYEQYF
TRBJ1-5 TRBV18 TRBD1 many TGTGCCAGCTCACCTCCGGGACAGGGGCATCAGCCCCAGCATTTT CASSPPGQGHQPQHF
TRBJ1-1 TRBV6-1 . many TGTGCCAGCAGTTATTCATGGGCGGTGAACACTGAAGCTTTCTTT CASSYSWAVNTEAFF
TRBJ1-4 TRBV20-1 . few TGCAGTGCTCGCCTTCTCTCGGGAGTTGAAAAACTGTTTTTT CSARLLSGVEKLFF
TRBJ2-7 TRBV11-2 . . TGTGCCAGCAGCTGGGACACCTCCTACGAGCAGTACTTC CASSWDTSYEQYF
TRBJ1-1 TRBV6-2/TRBV6-3 TRBD1 many TGTGCCAGCAGTTCCCAGGACAGGGGAGACACTGAAGCTTTCTTT CASSSQDRGDTEAFF
TRBJ2-1 TRBV5-6 . . TGTGCCAGCAGCTTTATACCAGGGGCAGGGTCCTACAATGAGCAGTTCTTC CASSFIPGAGSYNEQFF
TRBJ2-3 TRBV7-9 TRBD2 few TGTGCCAGCAGCTCCCCTGGGGGACTAGCGGCGACAGATACGCAGTATTTT CASSSPGGLAATDTQYF
TRBJ2-1 TRBV7-9 TRBD1 many TGTGCCAGCAGCTTAGACCGACAGGGTTGGGAGCAGTTCTTC CASSLDRQGWEQFF
TRBJ2-1 TRBV24-1 TRBD1 few TGTGCCACCAGTGCCCCGGGACAGGGGAACAATGAGCAGTTCTTC CATSAPGQGNNEQFF
TRBJ2-3 TRBV4-3 . few TGCGCCAGCAGCCAAACCGGACGGACCATCACAGATACGCAGTATTTT CASSQTGRTITDTQYF
TRBJ1-6 TRBV4-1 . . TGCGCCAGCAGCCAAGATTTCGGGGGTAATTCACCCCTCCACTTT CASSQDFGGNSPLHF
TRBJ2-1 TRBV12-3/TRBV12-4 . many TGTGCCAGCAGTTTCCTTTCCTGGACGGATGACTTGGGTGAGCAGTTCTTC CASSFLSWTDDLGEQFF
TRBJ2-1 TRBV11-1 . . TGTGCCAGCAGCGAATGGGCAGGTACGAAGAATGAGCAGTTCTTC CASSEWAGTKNEQFF
TRBJ2-1 TRBV28 . few TGTGCCAGCAGTTCCCGGGACCCTCGGGACGAGCAGTTCTTC CASSSRDPRDEQFF
TRBJ1-4 TRBV2 . many TGTGCCAGCAGCAAGAGGACAGTCCAGGATGAAAAACTGTTTTTT CASSKRTVQDEKLFF
TRBJ1-5 TRBV19 . few TGTGCCAGTAGTGATGGGGCCAGCAATCAGCCCCAGCATTTT CASSDGASNQPQHF
TRBJ1-5 TRBV19 . . TGTGCCAGTAGTATAGAGGTGTGGGCAGGGAATCAGCCCCAGCATTTT CASSIEVWAGNQPQHF
TRBJ1-5 TRBV4-3 . few TGCGCCAGCAGCCAAGATCTTAACAAGCCCCAGCATTTT CASSQDLNKPQHF
TRBJ2-7 TRBV3-1 . . TGTGCCAGCAGCCCAGGGGACAGCGGAATAGCGGTCCCCTACGAGCAGTACTTC CASSPGDSGIAVPYEQYF
TRBJ1-1 TRBV29-1 TRBD1 many TGCAGCGTTATCAGGGGAGGGACAGGAAACCTGGGGTATGAAGCTTTCTTT CSVIRGGTGNLGYEAFF
TRBJ2-2 TRBV5-4 TRBD1 . TGTGCCAGCAGCCCGCGACGGACAGGGACCGGGGAGCTGTTTTTT CASSPRRTGTGELFF